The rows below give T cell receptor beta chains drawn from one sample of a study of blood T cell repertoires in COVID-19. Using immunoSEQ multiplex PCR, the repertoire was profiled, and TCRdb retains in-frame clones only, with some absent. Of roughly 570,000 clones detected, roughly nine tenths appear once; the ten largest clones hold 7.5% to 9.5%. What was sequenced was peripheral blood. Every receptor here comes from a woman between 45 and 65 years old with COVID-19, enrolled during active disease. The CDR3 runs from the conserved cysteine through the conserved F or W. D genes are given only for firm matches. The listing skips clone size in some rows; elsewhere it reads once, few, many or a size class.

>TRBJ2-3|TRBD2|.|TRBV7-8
CASSLLAGVTSTDTQYF
TGTGCCAGCAGCTTATTGGCGGGGGTGACTAGCACAGATACGCAGTATTTT
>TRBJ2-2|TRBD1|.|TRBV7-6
CASSIIGQGGSGELFF
TGTGCCAGCAGCATCATCGGACAGGGGGGATCCGGGGAGCTGTTTTTT
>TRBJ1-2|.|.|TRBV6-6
CASTQTRGDGYTF
TGTGCCAGCACCCAGACAAGGGGTGATGGCTACACCTTC
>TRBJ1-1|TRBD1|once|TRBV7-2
CASSLRWTGKYEAFF
TGTGCCAGCAGCCTCCGTTGGACAGGGAAATATGAAGCTTTCTTT
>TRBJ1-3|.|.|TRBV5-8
CASSGRLTSGNTIYF
TGTGCCAGCAGCGGGAGACTTACCTCTGGAAACACCATATATTTT
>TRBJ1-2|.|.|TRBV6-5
CASTRGGVSYGYTF
TGTGCCAGCACCAGAGGGGGGGTTAGCTATGGCTACACCTTC
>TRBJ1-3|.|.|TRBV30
CAWSYAGVPSGNTIYF
TGTGCCTGGAGTTATGCGGGGGTTCCCTCTGGAAACACCATATATTTT
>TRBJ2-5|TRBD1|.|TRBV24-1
CATSGDRGNSETQYF
TGTGCCACCAGTGGGGACAGGGGAAACTCAGAGACCCAGTACTTC
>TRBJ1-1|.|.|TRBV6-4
CASSDSSQGKAEAFF
TGTGCCAGCAGTGACTCGAGCCAGGGGAAGGCTGAAGCTTTCTTT
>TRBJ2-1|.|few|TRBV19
CASSTSGYEQFF
TGTGCCAGTAGTACCTCAGGGTATGAGCAGTTCTTC
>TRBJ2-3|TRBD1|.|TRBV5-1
CASSLEGQGADTQYF
TGCGCCAGCAGCTTGGAAGGACAGGGAGCAGATACGCAGTATTTT
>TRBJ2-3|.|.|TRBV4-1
CASSPRSTSSTDTQYF
TGCGCCAGCAGCCCCCGCTCTACCTCTAGCACAGATACGCAGTATTTT
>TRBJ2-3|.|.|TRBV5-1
CASSQAAPWGTDTQYF
TGCGCCAGCAGCCAGGCCGCCCCTTGGGGCACAGATACGCAGTATTTT
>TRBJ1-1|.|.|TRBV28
CASAYRDEAFF
TGTGCCAGCGCCTACAGAGATGAAGCTTTCTTT
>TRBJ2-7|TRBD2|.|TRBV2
CASSGLAGYEQYF
TGTGCCAGCAGTGGACTAGCGGGGTACGAGCAGTACTTC
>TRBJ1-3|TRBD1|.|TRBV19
CASSNTGDGNTIYF
TGTGCCAGTAGTAATACAGGGGATGGAAACACCATATATTTT
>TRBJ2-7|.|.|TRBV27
CASSLTGSYEQYF
TGTGCCAGCAGTCTCACAGGTTCCTACGAGCAGTACTTC
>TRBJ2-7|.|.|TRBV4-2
CASSPSTLRGGSYEQYF
TGTGCCAGCAGCCCATCGACCTTGAGAGGAGGGTCCTACGAGCAGTACTTC
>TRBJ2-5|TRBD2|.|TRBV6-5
CASGSGGQETQYF
TGTGCCAGCGGGAGCGGGGGGCAAGAGACCCAGTACTTC
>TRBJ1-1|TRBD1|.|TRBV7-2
CARGTGAGEAFF
TGTGCCAGAGGGACAGGGGCGGGTGAAGCTTTCTTT
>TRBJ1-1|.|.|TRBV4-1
CASSPERNTEAFF
TGCGCCAGCAGCCCGGAGCGAAACACTGAAGCTTTCTTT
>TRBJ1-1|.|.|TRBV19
CASTRQADTEAFF
TGTGCCAGTACTCGACAGGCGGACACTGAAGCTTTCTTT
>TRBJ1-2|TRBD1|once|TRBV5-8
CASSFTPTGNYGYTF
TGTGCCAGCAGCTTTACCCCGACAGGGAACTATGGCTACACCTTC
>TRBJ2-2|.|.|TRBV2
CASSSGRTGELFF
TGTGCCAGCAGCAGCGGCAGAACCGGGGAGCTGTTTTTT
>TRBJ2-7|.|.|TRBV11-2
CASRPPGRRNNEQYF
TGTGCCAGCAGACCTCCTGGGCGTAGGAACAACGAGCAGTACTTC
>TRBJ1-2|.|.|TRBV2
CASSADRSDHYGYTF
TGTGCCAGCAGCGCCGACAGAAGCGATCACTATGGCTACACCTTC
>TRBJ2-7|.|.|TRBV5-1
CASSFGQIGEQYF
TGCGCCAGCAGCTTCGGACAGATTGGCGAGCAGTACTTC
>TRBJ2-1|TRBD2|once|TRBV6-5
CASSRERGGNNEQFF
TGTGCCAGCAGCCGCGAGCGGGGGGGTAACAATGAGCAGTTCTTC
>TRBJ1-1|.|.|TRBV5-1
CASSFVPRGGASTEAFF
TGCGCCAGCAGCTTCGTCCCAAGGGGGGGAGCGAGTACTGAAGCTTTCTTT
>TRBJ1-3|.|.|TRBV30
CAWDRASGNTIYF
TGTGCCTGGGACAGAGCTTCTGGAAACACCATATATTTT
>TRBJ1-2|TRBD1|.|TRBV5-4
CASSSDRGAMLHGYTF
TGTGCCAGCAGCTCGGACAGGGGGGCAATGCTTCATGGCTACACCTTC
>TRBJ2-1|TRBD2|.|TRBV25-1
CASSEPGLESDEQFF
TGTGCCAGCAGTGAACCGGGACTAGAGTCCGATGAGCAGTTCTTC
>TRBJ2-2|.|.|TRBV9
CASSVRGTGELFF
TGTGCCAGCAGCGTAAGGGGCACCGGGGAGCTGTTTTTT
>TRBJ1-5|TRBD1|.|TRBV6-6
CASSPGTGRVMAQHF
TGTGCCAGCAGCCCCGGGACAGGGAGGGTCATGGCCCAGCATTTT
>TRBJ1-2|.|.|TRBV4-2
CASSQAFGGDLYGYTF
TGTGCCAGCAGCCAAGCGTTCGGGGGGGACCTATATGGCTACACCTTC
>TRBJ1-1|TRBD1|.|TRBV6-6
CASSYPGQGRRTEAFF
TGTGCCAGCAGTTACCCAGGACAGGGAAGACGCACTGAAGCTTTCTTT
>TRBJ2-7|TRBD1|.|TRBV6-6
CASSSADRAYEQYF
TGTGCCAGCAGTTCCGCGGACAGGGCCTACGAGCAGTACTTC
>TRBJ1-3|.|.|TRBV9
CASSVAPGRRDTIYF
TGTGCCAGCAGCGTAGCTCCAGGGAGGAGGGACACCATATATTTT
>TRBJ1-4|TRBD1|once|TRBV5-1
CASSSGTARNEKLFF
TGCGCCAGCAGCTCGGGGACAGCGAGAAATGAAAAACTGTTTTTT
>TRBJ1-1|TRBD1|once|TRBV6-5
CASRTGITEAFF
TGTGCCAGCAGGACAGGGATTACTGAAGCTTTCTTT
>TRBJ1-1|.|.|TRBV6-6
CASSYKNRELEAFF
TGTGCCAGCAGCTATAAAAACAGGGAACTTGAAGCTTTCTTT